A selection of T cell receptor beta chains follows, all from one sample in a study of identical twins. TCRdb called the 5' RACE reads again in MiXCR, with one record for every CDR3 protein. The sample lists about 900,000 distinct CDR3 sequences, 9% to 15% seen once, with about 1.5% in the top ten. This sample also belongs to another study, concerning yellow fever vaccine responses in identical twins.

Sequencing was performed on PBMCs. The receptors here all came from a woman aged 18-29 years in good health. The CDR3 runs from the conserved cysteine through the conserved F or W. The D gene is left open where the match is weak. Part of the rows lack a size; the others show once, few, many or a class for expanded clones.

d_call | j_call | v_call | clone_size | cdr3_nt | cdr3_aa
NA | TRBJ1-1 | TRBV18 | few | TGTGCCAGCTCCCCGACTCCAACACTGAGAGCTTTCTTT | CASSPTPTLRAFF
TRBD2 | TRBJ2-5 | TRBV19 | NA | TGTGCCAGTAGTCCCCGGGTTCTAGCGGGGGCCCAAGAGACCCAGTACTTC | CASSPRVLAGAQETQYF
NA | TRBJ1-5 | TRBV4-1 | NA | TGCGCCAGCAGCCAAGACGGGGCTAGCAATCAGCCCCAGCATTTT | CASSQDGASNQPQHF
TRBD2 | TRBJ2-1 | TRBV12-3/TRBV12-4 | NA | TGTGCCAGCAGTTCCCATAGCGGGAGTGGTTTGTCCTACAATGAGCAGTTCTTC | CASSSHSGSGLSYNEQFF
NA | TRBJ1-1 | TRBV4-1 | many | TGCGCCAGCAGCCATATCAATCAGGGGAACACTGAAGCTTTCTTT | CASSHINQGNTEAFF
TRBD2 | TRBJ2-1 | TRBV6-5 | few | TGTGCCAGCAGTTCGGAACTAGCGGGGGGGTCCTACAATGAGCAGTTCTTC | CASSSELAGGSYNEQFF
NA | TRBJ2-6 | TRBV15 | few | TGTGCCACCAGCAGAGATGTGGCTTTCTACTCTGGGGCCAACGTCCTGACTTTC | CATSRDVAFYSGANVLTF
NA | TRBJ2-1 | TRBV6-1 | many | TGTGCCAGCAGTCTCGCCGGGGGCCCCGGTTCCTACAATGAGCAGTTCTTC | CASSLAGGPGSYNEQFF
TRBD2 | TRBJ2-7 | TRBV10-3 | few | TGTGCCATCTGGAGCGGGAGTGCCTACGAGCAGTACTTC | CAIWSGSAYEQYF
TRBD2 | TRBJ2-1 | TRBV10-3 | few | TGTGCCATCAGTGGCCCGGCTAGCGGCAATGAGCAGTTCTTC | CAISGPASGNEQFF
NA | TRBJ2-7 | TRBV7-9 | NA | TGTGCCAGCAGCTTGGGGGTGGGTATCCACGAGCAGTACTTC | CASSLGVGIHEQYF
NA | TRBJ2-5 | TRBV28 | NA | TGTGCCAGCAGTCTCGGACTCCAGGAAGGAGAGACCCAGTACTTC | CASSLGLQEGETQYF
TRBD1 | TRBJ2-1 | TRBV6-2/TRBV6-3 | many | TGTGCCAGCAGTGAGCAGGGGGCTTATGAGCAGTTCTTC | CASSEQGAYEQFF
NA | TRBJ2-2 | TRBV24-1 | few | TGTGCCACCAGTGAAACCCTGCGCACCGGGGAGCTGTTTTTT | CATSETLRTGELFF
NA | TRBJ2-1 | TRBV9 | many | TGTGCCAGCAGCGCCCCAGGGTACAATGAGCAGTTCTTC | CASSAPGYNEQFF
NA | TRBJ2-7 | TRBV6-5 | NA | TGTGCCAGCAGTGGCGGACTGTACGAGCAGTACTTC | CASSGGLYEQYF
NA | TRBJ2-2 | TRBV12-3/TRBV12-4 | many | TGTGCCAGCAGTTTAAGGAGGGAGGCCGGGGAGCTGTTTTTT | CASSLRREAGELFF
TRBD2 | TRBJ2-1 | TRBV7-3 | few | TGTGCCAGCAGTTTGGGACTAGCGGGAGCCTATGAGCAGTTCTTC | CASSLGLAGAYEQFF
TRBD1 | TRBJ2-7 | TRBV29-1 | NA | TGCAGCGCTATACGGACAGGGAGGACCTACGAGCAGTACTTC | CSAIRTGRTYEQYF
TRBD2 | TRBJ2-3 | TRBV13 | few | TGTGCCACCTCCTCCAGCGGGGGGGCAGATACGCAGTATTTT | CATSSSGGADTQYF
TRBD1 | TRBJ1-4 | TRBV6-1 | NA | TGTGCCAGCAGCGACAGGGACGAGTCTAATGAAAAACTGTTTTTT | CASSDRDESNEKLFF
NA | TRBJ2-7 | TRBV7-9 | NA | TGTGCCAGCAGCAGTCCTGCTTCTAGGATCTACGAGCAGTACTTC | CASSSPASRIYEQYF